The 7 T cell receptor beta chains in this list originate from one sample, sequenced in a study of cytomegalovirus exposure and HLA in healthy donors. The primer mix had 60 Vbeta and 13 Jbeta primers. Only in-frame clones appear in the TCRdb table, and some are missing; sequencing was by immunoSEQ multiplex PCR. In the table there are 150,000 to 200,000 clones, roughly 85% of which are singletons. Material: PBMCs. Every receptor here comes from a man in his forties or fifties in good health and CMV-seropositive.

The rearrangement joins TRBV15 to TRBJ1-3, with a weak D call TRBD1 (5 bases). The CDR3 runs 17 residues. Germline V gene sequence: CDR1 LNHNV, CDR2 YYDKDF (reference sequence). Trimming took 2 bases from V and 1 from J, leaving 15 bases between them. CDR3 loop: CATSRSDRMLSGNTIYF. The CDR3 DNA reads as TGTGCCACCAGCAGATCCGACAGAATGTTATCTGGAAACACCATATATTTT. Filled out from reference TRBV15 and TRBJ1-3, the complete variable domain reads DAMVIQNPRYQVTQFGKPVTLSCSQTLNHNVMYWYQQKSSQAPKLLFHYYDKDFNNEADTPDNFQSRRPNTSFCFLDIRSPGLGDTAMYLCATSRSDRMLSGNTIYFGEGSWLTVV.

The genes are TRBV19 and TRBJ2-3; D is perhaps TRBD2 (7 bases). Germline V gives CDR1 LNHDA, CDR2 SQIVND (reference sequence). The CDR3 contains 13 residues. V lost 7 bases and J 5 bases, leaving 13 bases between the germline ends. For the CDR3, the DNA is TGTGCCAGTAATGGGGGGGCGAGAGATACGCAGTATTTT. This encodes CASNGGARDTQYF.

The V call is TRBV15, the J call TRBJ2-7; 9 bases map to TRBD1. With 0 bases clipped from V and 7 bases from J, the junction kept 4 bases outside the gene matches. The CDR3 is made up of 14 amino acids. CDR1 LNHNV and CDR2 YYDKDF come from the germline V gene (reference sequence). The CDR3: CATSRERQGGEQYV. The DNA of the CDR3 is TGTGCCACCAGCAGAGAAAGACAGGGGGGGGAGCAGTACGTC.

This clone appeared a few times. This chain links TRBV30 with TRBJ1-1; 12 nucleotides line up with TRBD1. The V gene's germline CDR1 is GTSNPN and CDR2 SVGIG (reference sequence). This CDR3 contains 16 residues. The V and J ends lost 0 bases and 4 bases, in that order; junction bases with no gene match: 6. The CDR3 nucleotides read TGTGCCTGGAGTGTACGGGACAGGGGGCAGTTCACTGAAGCTTTCTTT. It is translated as CAWSVRDRGQFTEAFF.

The CDR3 nucleotides read TGTGCCAGCAGCCCCGGGACCCGACAGGGTTCACCCCTCCACTTT. Amino acids: CASSPGTRQGSPLHF. V gene TRBV28 combines with J gene TRBJ1-6; TRBD1 agrees at 7 bases. In germline, CDR1 is MDHEN, CDR2 SYDVKM. Trimming removed 6 bases from V and 9 bases from J; junction bases left unmatched: 11. This CDR3 spans 15 amino acids.

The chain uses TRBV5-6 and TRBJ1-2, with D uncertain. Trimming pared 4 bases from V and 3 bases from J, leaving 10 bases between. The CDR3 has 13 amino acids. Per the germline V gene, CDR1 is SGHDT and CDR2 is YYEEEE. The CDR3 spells CASSRGTDYGYTF. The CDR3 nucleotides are TGTGCCAGCAGCCGAGGCACCGACTATGGCTACACCTTC.

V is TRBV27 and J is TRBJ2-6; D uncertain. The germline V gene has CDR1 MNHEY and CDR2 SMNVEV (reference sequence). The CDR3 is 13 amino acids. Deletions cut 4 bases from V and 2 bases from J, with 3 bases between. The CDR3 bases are TGTGCCAGCAGTTGGCCTGGGGCCAACGTCCTGACTTTC. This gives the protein CASSWPGANVLTF.